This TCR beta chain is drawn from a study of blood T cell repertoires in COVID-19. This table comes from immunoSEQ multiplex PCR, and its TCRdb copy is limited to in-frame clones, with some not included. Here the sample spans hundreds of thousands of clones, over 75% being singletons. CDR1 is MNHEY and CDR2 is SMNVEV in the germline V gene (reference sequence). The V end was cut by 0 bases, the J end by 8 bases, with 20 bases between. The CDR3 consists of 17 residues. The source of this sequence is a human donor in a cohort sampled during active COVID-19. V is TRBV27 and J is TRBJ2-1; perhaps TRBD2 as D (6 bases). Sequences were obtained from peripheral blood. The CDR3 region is CASSLSSLVRGGDEQFF. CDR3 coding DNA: TGTGCCAGCAGTTTATCTTCCTTGGTAAGGGGAGGCGATGAGCAGTTCTTC.